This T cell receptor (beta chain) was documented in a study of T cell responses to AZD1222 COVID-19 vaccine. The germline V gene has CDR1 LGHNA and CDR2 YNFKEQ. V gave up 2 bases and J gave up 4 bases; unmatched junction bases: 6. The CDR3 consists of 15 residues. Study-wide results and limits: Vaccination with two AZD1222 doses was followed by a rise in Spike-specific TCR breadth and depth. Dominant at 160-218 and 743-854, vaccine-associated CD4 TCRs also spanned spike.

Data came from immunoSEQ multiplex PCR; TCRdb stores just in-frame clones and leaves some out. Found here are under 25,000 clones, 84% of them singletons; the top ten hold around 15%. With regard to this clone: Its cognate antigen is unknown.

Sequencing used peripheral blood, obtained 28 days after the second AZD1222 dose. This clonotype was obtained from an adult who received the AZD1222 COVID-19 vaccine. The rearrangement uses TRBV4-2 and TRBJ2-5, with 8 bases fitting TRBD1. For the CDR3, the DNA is TGTGCCAGCAGCCAACCCGGACAGGGAGGAGAGACCCAGTACTTC. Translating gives CASSQPGQGGETQYF.